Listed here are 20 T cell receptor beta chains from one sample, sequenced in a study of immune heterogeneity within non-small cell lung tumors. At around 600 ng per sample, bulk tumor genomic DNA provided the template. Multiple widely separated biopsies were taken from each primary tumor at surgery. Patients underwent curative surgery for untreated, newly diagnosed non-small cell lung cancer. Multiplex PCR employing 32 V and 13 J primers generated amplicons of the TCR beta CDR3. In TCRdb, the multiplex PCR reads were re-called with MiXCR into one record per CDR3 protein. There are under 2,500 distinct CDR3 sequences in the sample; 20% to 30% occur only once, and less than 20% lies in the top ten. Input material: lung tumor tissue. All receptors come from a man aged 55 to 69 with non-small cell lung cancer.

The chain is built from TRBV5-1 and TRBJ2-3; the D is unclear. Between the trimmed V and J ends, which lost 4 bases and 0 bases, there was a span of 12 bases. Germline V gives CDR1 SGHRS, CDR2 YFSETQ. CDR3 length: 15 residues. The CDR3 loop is CASSLLGSSTDTQYF. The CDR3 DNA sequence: TGCGCCAGCAGCCTTCTCGGCTCTAGCACAGATACGCAGTATTTT.

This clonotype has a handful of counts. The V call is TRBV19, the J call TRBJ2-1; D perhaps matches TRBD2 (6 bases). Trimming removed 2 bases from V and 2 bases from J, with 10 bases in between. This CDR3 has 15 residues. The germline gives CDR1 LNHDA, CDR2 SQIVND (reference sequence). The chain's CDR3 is CASSIFAGPYNEQFF. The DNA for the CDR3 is TGTGCCAGTAGTATATTCGCGGGGCCCTACAATGAGCAGTTCTTC.

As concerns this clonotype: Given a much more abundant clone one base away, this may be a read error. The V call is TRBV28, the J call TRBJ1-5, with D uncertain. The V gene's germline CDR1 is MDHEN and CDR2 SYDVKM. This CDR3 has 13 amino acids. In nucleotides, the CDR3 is TGTGCCAGCAATTTAAATAACAATCAGCCCCAGCATTTT. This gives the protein CASNLNNNQPQHF.

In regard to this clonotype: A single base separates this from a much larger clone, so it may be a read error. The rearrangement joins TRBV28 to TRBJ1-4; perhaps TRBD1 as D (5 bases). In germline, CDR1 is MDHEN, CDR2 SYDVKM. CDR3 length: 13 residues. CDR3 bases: TGTGTCAGCATGGGGGGTACTAATGAAAAACTGTTTTTT. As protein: CVSMGGTNEKLFF.

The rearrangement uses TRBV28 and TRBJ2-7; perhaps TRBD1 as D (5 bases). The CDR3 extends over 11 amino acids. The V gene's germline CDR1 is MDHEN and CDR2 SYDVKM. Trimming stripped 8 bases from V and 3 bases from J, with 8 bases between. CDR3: CASQGIYEQYF. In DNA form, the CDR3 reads TGTGCCAGCCAGGGAATCTACGAGCAGTACTTC.

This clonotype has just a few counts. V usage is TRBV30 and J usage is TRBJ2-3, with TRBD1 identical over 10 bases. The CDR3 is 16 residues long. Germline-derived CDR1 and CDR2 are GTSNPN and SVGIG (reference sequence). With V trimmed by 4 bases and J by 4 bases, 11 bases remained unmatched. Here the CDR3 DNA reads TGTGCCTGGACCAAAACCCGGGACAGGGGAGCAGATACGCAGTATTTT. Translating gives CAWTKTRDRGADTQYF.

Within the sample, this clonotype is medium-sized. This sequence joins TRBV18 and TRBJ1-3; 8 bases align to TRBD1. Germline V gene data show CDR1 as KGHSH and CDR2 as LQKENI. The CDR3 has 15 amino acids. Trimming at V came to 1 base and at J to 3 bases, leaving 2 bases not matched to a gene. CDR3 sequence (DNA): TGTGCCAGCTCACCACGGACAGGGAGTGGAAACACCATATATTTT. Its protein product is CASSPRTGSGNTIYF.

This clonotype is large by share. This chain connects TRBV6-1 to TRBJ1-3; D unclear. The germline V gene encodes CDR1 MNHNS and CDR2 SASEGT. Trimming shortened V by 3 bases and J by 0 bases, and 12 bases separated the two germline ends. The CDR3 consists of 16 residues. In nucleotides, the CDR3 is TGTGCCAGCAGTGAGGTGACGGAATACTCTGGAAACACCATATATTTT. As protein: CASSEVTEYSGNTIYF.

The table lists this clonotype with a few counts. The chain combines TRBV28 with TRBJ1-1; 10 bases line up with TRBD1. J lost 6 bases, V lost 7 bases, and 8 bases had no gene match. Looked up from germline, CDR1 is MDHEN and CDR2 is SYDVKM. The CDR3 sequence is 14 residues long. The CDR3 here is CASKTPGTGAEAFF. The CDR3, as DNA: TGTGCCAGCAAGACCCCTGGGACAGGGGCTGAAGCTTTCTTT.

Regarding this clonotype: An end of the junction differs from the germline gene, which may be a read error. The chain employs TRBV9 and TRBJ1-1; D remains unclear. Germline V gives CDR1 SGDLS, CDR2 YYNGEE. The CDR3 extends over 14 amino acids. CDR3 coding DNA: TGTGCCATCAGCGTAGTCGGTGTCTGGACTGAAGCTTTCTTT. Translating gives CAISVVGVWTEAFF.

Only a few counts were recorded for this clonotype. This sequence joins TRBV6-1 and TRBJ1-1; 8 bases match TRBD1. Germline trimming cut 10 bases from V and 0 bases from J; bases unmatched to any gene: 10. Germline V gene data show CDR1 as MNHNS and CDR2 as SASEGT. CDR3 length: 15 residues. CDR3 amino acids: CATDPYRGMNTEAFF. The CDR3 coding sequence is TGTGCCACCGACCCCTACAGGGGGATGAACACTGAAGCTTTCTTT.

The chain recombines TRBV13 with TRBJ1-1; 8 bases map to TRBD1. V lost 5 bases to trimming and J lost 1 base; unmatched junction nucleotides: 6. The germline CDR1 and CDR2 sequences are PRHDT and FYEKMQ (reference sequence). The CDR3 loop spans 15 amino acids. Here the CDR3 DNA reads TGTGCCAGCAGCGCCACCGGGACAGGGAACACTGAAGCTTTCTTT. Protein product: CASSATGTGNTEAFF.

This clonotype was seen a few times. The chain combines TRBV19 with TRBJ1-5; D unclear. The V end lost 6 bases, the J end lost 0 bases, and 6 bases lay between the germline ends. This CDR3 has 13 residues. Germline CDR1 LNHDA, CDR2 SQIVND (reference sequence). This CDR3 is CASSHYSNQPQHF. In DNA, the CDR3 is TGTGCCAGTAGCCATTATAGCAATCAGCCCCAGCATTTT.

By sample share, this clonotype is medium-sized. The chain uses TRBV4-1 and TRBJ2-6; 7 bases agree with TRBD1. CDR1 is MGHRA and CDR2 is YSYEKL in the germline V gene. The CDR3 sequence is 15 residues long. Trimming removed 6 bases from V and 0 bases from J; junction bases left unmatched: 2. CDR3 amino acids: CASRTGYSGANVLTF. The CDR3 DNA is TGCGCCAGCAGGACAGGGTACTCTGGGGCCAACGTCCTGACTTTC.

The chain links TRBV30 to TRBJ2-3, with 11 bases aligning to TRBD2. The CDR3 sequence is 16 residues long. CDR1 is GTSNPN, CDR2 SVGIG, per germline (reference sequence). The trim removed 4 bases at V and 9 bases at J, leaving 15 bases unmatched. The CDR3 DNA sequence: TGTGCCTGGATGCCCGGACTAGCGGGCCCCCGCGTCACGCAGTATTTT. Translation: CAWMPGLAGPRVTQYF. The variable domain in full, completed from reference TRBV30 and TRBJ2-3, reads SQTIHQWPATLVQPVGSPLSLECTVEGTSNPNLYWYRQAAGRGLQLLFYSVGIGQISSEVPQNLSASRPQDRQFILSSKKLLLSDSGFYLCAWMPGLAGPRVTQYFGPGTRLTVL.

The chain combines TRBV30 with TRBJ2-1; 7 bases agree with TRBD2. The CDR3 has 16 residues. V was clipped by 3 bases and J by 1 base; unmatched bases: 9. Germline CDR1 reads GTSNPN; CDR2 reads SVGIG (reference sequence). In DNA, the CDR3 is TGTGCCTGGAGGGGGGGACCAGCGGGGTCCTACAATGAGCAGTTCTTC. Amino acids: CAWRGGPAGSYNEQFF.

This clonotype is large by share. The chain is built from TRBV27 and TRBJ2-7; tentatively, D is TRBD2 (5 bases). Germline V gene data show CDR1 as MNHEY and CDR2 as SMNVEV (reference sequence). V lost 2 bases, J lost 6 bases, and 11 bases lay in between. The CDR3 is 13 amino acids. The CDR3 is CASSLQPGGEQYF. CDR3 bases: TGTGCCAGCAGTTTACAGCCCGGAGGCGAGCAGTACTTC.

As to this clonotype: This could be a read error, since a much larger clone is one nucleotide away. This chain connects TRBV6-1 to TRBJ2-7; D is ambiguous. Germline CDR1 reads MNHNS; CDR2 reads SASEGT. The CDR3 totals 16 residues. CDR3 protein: CASSEAGWRVSYEHYF. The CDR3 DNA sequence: TGTGCCAGCAGTGAAGCAGGGTGGCGTGTCTCCTACGAGCATTACTTC.

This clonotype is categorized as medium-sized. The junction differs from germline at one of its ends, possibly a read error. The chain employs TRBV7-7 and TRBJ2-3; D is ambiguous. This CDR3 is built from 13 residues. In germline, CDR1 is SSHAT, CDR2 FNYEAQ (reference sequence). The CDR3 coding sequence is TGTGCTAGCAGCTTAGTCAGCACAGATACGCAGTATTTT. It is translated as CASSLVSTDTQYF.

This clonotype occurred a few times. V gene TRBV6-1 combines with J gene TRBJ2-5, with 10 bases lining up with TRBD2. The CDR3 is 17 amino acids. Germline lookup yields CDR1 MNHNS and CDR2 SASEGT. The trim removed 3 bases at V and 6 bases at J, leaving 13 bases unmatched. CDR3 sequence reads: CASSDRLGTSGIQTQYF. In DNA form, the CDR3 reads TGTGCCAGCAGTGATCGTCTAGGTACTAGCGGGATACAGACCCAGTACTTC.